A selection of T cell receptor beta chains follows, all from one sample in a study of human T cells and chemical hapten exposure. MiXCR, applied by TCRdb to the 5' RACE reads, yields one record per CDR3 protein. Here the sample spans tens of thousands of distinct CDR3 sequences, more than 7.5% being singletons. These receptors were taken from a male donor in good health. The CDR3 runs from the conserved cysteine through the conserved F or W. Fields, in order: CDR3 length, V gene, clone size, J gene, D gene, CDR3 DNA, CDR3 protein. A D gene is named only where the DNA matches it firmly. The listing skips clone size in some rows; elsewhere it reads once, few, many or a size class.

>13|TRBV27|few|TRBJ1-2|-
TGTGCCAGCAGTTTAGGGGGGGGGCGCGGCTACACCTTC
CASSLGGGRGYTF
>14|TRBV20-1|-|TRBJ1-4|-
TGCAGTGCTAGAGATCCCGGGCAGGGTGAAAAACTGTTTTTT
CSARDPGQGEKLFF
>15|TRBV7-6|many|TRBJ2-5|TRBD2
TGTGCCAGCAGCCAAGACGCGGGAGGGCCAGAGACCCAGTACTTC
CASSQDAGGPETQYF
>15|TRBV6-5|many|TRBJ2-3|-
TGTGCCAGCAGACCCGTGGGGTCGAGCGCAGATACGCAGTATTTT
CASRPVGSSADTQYF
>14|TRBV7-9|-|TRBJ2-3|-
TGTGCCAGCAGCTTAGAGGGCAACACAGATACGCAGTATTTT
CASSLEGNTDTQYF
>15|TRBV18|-|TRBJ1-3|-
TGTGTCAGCTCACTCCGGACCAGCTCTGGAAACACCATATATTTT
CVSSLRTSSGNTIYF
>17|TRBV2|-|TRBJ1-1|-
TGTGCCAGCAGTGAACCCGGACCCACCTTGGACGACACTGAAGCTTTCTTT
CASSEPGPTLDDTEAFF
>12|TRBV5-6|many|TRBJ1-1|-
TGTGCCAGCAGCTTGGTCGGGAGAGAGGCTTTCTTT
CASSLVGREAFF
>17|TRBV5-7|-|TRBJ2-1|TRBD2
TGTGCCAGCAGCTTGGGACTAGCGGGAGAGTCCCACAATGAGCAGTTCTTC
CASSLGLAGESHNEQFF
>14|TRBV9|many|TRBJ2-7|TRBD1
TGTGCCAGCAGCGTAGGGGACAGCCCCTACGAGCAGTACTTC
CASSVGDSPYEQYF
>13|TRBV21-1|many|TRBJ1-2|-
TGTGCCAACCACAGGAAGACTAACTATGGCTACACCTTC
CANHRKTNYGYTF
>17|TRBV15|-|TRBJ2-1|-
TGTGCCACCAGCAGAGATTTAGGGACTGGGCCCTACAATGAGCAGTTCTTC
CATSRDLGTGPYNEQFF
>15|TRBV7-8|-|TRBJ1-1|-
TGTGCCAGCAGCTTAGCGTCCCAGATGAACACTGAAGCTTTCTTT
CASSLASQMNTEAFF
>16|TRBV4-3|many|TRBJ1-5|-
TGCGCCAGCAGCCAAGAGAGAGAGTGGGTTTCTCAGCCCCAGCATTTT
CASSQEREWVSQPQHF
>12|TRBV20-1|-|TRBJ2-3|-
TGCAGTGCAACCATGGCACCAGATACGCAGTGTTTT
CSATMAPDTQCF
>13|TRBV6-5|many|TRBJ2-5|TRBD2
TGTGCCAGCAGGGGTAGCGGGAAAGAGACCCAGTACTTC
CASRGSGKETQYF
>14|TRBV12-3/TRBV12-4|many|TRBJ2-3|TRBD2
TGTGCCAGCACTTTACTAGCGGGAGTGGATACGCAGTATTTT
CASTLLAGVDTQYF
>14|TRBV3-1|many|TRBJ1-1|-
TGTGCCAGCAGCCAAGTCTCCGGGTGGGGTGAAGCTTTCTTT
CASSQVSGWGEAFF
>19|TRBV7-9|many|TRBJ2-3|-
TGTGCCAGCAGCTTAGTAGGTCGGATTACAGGGAGGTCGACAGATACGCAGTATTTT
CASSLVGRITGRSTDTQYF
>18|TRBV7-2|few|TRBJ2-5|-
TGTGCCAGCAGCTTAGCCCGGCGGGCGGGGATACTAGGAGAGACCCAGTACTTC
CASSLARRAGILGETQYF
>15|TRBV12-3/TRBV12-4|many|TRBJ2-7|TRBD1
TGTGCCAGCAGTTCCGGACAGGGGCCTACTTACGAGCAGTACTTC
CASSSGQGPTYEQYF
>16|TRBV7-2|many|TRBJ2-3|-
TGTGCCAGCAGCTTTGAGGGGGTTACTAGCACAGATACGCAGTATTTT
CASSFEGVTSTDTQYF
>12|TRBV6-1|many|TRBJ1-2|-
TGTGCCAGCAAGGAAACGCCCTATGGCTACACCTTC
CASKETPYGYTF
>14|TRBV10-3|many|TRBJ2-7|TRBD2
TGTGCCATCAGTGGGGGGACGGGGGGCTACGAGCAGTACTTC
CAISGGTGGYEQYF
>14|TRBV20-1|-|TRBJ2-1|TRBD2
TGCAGTGCTAGACTAGCGGGAGAATTTCGTGAGCAGTTCTTC
CSARLAGEFREQFF
>12|TRBV29-1|-|TRBJ1-1|-
TGCAGCGTTGGGAGTGAGGGCGCGGAAGCTTTCTTT
CSVGSEGAEAFF
>13|TRBV12-5|-|TRBJ2-3|-
TGTGCTAGTGGTTTGATCAGCACAGATACGCAGTATTTT
CASGLISTDTQYF
>16|TRBV20-1|many|TRBJ2-7|TRBD2
TGCAGTGCTTCCGGACTAGCGGGAGGTAACTCCTACGAGCAGTACTTC
CSASGLAGGNSYEQYF
>13|TRBV6-1|few|TRBJ1-2|TRBD1
TGTGCCAGCAGGGAGGGGGCCAACTATGGCTACACCTTC
CASREGANYGYTF
>11|TRBV12-3/TRBV12-4|once|TRBJ1-1|-
TGTGCCAGCAGGAGGGGTTCTGAAGCTTTCTTT
CASRRGSEAFF
>12|TRBV10-3|many|TRBJ2-3|TRBD1
TGTGCCGCCAGGGGGTCAACAGATACGCAGTATTTT
CAARGSTDTQYF
>13|TRBV29-1|many|TRBJ2-1|-
TGCAGCGTTGAATTTGCAGTGATCGATGAGCAGTTCTTC
CSVEFAVIDEQFF
>19|TRBV18|once|TRBJ1-3|-
TGTGCCAGCTCACCAGTCGCGGCGATGGGTGAGGACTCTGGAAACACCATATATTTT
CASSPVAAMGEDSGNTIYF
>11|TRBV10-3|many|TRBJ2-1|-
TGTGCCATCAGTGGCAACGACGAGCAGTTCTTC
CAISGNDEQFF
>14|TRBV6-1|-|TRBJ2-7|-
TGTGCCAGCAGTCCGGGCTCGAGCTCCTACGAGCAGTACTTC
CASSPGSSSYEQYF
>14|TRBV2|few|TRBJ1-5|-
TGTGCCAGCACCCAAATTCCCACCGCTCAGCCCCAGCATTTT
CASTQIPTAQPQHF
>16|TRBV5-4|-|TRBJ2-7|TRBD2
TGTGCCAGCAGCTTGAGGCGGGAGGCCTTCTCCTACGAGCAGTACTTC
CASSLRREAFSYEQYF
>15|TRBV7-9|many|TRBJ2-7|-
TGTGCCAGCAGCTCCCGCGAGGGGCCGACCTACGAGCAGTACTTC
CASSSREGPTYEQYF
>12|TRBV20-1|-|TRBJ2-1|-
TGCAGCGCTAGGGGGGATGTCGATGAGCAGTTCTTC
CSARGDVDEQFF
>13|TRBV10-3|-|TRBJ2-3|-
TGTGCCATCAGTGTGTCAGGCGAAGATACGCAGTATTTT
CAISVSGEDTQYF
>13|TRBV10-3|-|TRBJ2-1|TRBD2
TGTGCCACCACGGGAGGGGGATACAATGAGCAGTTCTTC
CATTGGGYNEQFF
>15|TRBV12-3/TRBV12-4|few|TRBJ1-5|-
TGTGCCAGCAGTTTAGGAACAGGCTTCAATCAGCCCCAGCATTTT
CASSLGTGFNQPQHF
>14|TRBV7-2|few|TRBJ1-1|-
TGTGCCAGCAGCTTAGCGGGTCCCCCCGCCAGAGCTTTCTTT
CASSLAGPPARAFF
>13|TRBV9|-|TRBJ2-1|TRBD2
TGTGCCAGCAGCGTAGAACTGAGCGGGAGGGAGTTCTTC
CASSVELSGREFF
>14|TRBV20-1|many|TRBJ2-1|TRBD2
TGCAGTGCTCATACGGGAGGGGATCACAATGAGCAGTTCTTC
CSAHTGGDHNEQFF
>16|TRBV18|many|TRBJ2-1|-
TGTGCCAGCTCACCTTCCGGGACGGCCCCTAGGAATGAGCAGTTCTTC
CASSPSGTAPRNEQFF
>16|TRBV6-2/TRBV6-3|many|TRBJ1-5|TRBD1
TGTGCCAGCAGTTACGATCAAACAGGGGGTAATCAGCCCCAGCATTTT
CASSYDQTGGNQPQHF
>11|TRBV20-1|many|TRBJ2-1|-
TGCAGTGCTTATAGCGGACCGAAGCAGTTCTTC
CSAYSGPKQFF
>18|TRBV27|few|TRBJ2-6|-
TGTGCCAGCAGCTTTTACCGGGACGGATTCTCTGGGGCCAACGTCCTGACTTTC
CASSFYRDGFSGANVLTF
>13|TRBV7-9|few|TRBJ1-6|-
TGTGCCAGCAGCTTAGGGGCGAAGGTAGGCCTCCACTTT
CASSLGAKVGLHF
>14|TRBV12-3/TRBV12-4|few|TRBJ2-1|-
TGTGCCAGCAGTTTTGCAGTCCCGGGGAATGAGCAGTTCTTC
CASSFAVPGNEQFF
>13|TRBV20-1|few|TRBJ1-1|-
TGCAGTGCTTGGGGGGCCAGCGGGACTGAAGCTTTCTTT
CSAWGASGTEAFF
>12|TRBV29-1|few|TRBJ2-1|TRBD1
TGCAGCGTTGACGGACAGGGTCTCCCCAGTCTCTTC
CSVDGQGLPSLF